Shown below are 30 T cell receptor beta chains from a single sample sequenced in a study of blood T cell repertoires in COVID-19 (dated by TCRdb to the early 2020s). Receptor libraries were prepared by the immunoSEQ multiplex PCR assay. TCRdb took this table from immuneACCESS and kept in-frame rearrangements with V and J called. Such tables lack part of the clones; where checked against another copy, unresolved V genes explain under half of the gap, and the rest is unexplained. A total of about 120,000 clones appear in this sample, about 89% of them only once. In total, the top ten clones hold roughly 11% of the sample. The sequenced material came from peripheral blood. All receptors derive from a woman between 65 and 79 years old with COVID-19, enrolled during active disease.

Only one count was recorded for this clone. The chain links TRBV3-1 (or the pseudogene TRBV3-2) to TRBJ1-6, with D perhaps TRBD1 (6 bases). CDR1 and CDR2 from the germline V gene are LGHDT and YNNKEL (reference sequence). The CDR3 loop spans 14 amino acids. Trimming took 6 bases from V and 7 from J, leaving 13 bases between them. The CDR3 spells CASRLDRLNSPLHF. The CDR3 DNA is TGTGCCAGCAGACTGGACAGACTCAATTCACCCCTCCACTTT.

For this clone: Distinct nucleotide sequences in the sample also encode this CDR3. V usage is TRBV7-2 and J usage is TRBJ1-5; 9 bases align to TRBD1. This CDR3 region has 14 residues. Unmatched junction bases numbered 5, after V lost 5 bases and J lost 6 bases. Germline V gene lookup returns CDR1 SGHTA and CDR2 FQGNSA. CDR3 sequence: CASSPGQGSQPQHF. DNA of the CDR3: TGTGCCAGCAGCCCCGGACAGGGGAGTCAGCCCCAGCATTTT.

The CDR3 DNA sequence: TGTGCCAGCAGTGAAGCGGTCGGGGCGGGGGGAGAGACCCAGTACTTC. Its translation: CASSEAVGAGGETQYF. This chain links TRBV6-1 with TRBJ2-5; 8 nucleotides align to TRBD2. This CDR3 spans 16 amino acids. Per germline, CDR1 MNHNS and CDR2 SASEGT. V shed 0 bases and J 4 bases; nucleotides not matched to a gene: 7.

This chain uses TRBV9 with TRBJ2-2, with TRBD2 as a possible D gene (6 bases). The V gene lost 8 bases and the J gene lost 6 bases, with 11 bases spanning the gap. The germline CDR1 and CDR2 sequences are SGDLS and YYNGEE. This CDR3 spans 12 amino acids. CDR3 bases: TGTGCCAGTGGGGGAGGTCCCGGGGAGCTGTTTTTT. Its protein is CASGGGPGELFF.

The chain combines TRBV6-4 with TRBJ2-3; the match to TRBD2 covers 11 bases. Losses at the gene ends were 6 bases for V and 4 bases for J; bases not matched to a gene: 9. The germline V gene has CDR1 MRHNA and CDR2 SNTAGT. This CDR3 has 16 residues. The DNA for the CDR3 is TGTGCCAGCAGGCCCACTAGCGGGGGAACCCCAGATACGCAGTATTTT. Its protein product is CASRPTSGGTPDTQYF.

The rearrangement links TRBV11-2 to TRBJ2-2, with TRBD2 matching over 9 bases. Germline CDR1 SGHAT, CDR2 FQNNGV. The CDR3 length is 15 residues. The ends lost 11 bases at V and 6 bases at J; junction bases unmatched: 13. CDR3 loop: CASSVAGGQAGELFF. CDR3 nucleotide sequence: TGTGCCTCCTCGGTGGCGGGGGGGCAAGCCGGGGAGCTGTTTTTT.

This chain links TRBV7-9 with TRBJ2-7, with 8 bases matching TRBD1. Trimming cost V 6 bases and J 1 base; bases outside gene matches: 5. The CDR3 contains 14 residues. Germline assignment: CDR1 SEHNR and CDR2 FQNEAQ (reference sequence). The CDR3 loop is CASRFGQGSYEQYF. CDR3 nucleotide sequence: TGTGCCAGCAGATTTGGACAGGGATCCTACGAGCAGTACTTC.

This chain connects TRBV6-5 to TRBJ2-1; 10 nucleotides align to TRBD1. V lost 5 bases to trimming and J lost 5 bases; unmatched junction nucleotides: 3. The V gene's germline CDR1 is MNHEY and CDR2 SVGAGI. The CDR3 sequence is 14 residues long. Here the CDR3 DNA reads TGTGCCAGCAGTAGGGGGACAGGGGACAATGAGCAGTTCTTC. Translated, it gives CASSRGTGDNEQFF.

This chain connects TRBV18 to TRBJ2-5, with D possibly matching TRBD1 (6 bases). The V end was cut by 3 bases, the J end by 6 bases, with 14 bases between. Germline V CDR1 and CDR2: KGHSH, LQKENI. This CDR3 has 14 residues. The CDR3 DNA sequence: TGTGCCAGCTCACCCCCTCAGGGGTCGCAGACCCAGTACTTC. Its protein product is CASSPPQGSQTQYF. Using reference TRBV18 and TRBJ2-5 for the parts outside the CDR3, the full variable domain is NAGVMQNPRHLVRRRGQEARLRCSPMKGHSHVYWYRQLPEEGLKFMVYLQKENIIDESGMPKERFSAEFPKEGPSILRIQQVVRGDSAAYFCASSPPQGSQTQYFGPGTRLLVL.

CDR3 nucleotides: TGTGCCAGCAGCCCCGGGACAGGGCCCAATTCACCCCTCCACTTT. This encodes CASSPGTGPNSPLHF. V is TRBV5-6 and J is TRBJ1-6; 9 bases agree with TRBD1. This CDR3 is 15 amino acids long. V trimming: 4 bases; J trimming: 7 bases; junction bases outside the gene matches: 6. Germline CDR1 reads SGHDT; CDR2 reads YYEEEE.

The CDR3 reads CASSEAGTVLYEQYF. For the CDR3, the DNA is TGTGCCAGCAGTGAAGCCGGGACAGTGCTATACGAGCAGTACTTC. The chain links TRBV6-1 to TRBJ2-7; 7 positions agree with TRBD1. Trimming removed 0 bases from V and 4 bases from J; junction bases left unmatched: 6. Germline V CDR1 and CDR2: MNHNS, SASEGT. This CDR3 comprises 15 residues.

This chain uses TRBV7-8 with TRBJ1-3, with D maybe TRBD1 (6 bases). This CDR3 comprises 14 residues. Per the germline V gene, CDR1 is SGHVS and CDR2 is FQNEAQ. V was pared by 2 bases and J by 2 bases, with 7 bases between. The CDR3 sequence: CASSLRGTGNTIYF. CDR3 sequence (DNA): TGTGCCAGCAGCTTAAGGGGGACTGGAAACACCATATATTTT.

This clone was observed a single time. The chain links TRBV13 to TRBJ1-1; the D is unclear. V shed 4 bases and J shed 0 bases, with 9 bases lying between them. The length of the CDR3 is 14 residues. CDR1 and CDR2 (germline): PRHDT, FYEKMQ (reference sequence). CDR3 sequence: CASSSPTMNTEAFF. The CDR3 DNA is TGTGCCAGCAGCTCCCCAACAATGAACACTGAAGCTTTCTTT.

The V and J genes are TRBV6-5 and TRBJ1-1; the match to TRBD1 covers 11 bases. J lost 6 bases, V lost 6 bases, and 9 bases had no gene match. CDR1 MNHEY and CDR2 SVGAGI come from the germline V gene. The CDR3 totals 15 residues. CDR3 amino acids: CASRGQGARWAEAFF. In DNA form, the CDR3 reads TGTGCCAGCAGAGGACAGGGGGCTAGATGGGCTGAAGCTTTCTTT.

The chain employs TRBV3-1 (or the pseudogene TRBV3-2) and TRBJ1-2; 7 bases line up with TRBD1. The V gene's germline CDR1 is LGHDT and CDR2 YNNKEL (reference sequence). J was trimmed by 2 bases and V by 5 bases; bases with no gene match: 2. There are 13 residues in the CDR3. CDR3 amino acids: CASSAGQNYGYTF. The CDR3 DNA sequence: TGTGCCAGCAGCGCGGGACAGAACTATGGCTACACCTTC.

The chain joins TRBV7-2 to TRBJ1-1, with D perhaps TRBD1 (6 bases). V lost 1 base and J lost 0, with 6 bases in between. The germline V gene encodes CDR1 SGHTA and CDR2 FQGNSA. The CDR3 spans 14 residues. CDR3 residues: CASSLDRVNTEAFF. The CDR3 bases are TGTGCCAGCAGCTTAGACAGGGTGAACACTGAAGCTTTCTTT.

The CDR3 reads CASSRGWDQPQHF. Written as DNA, the CDR3 is TGTGCCAGCAGCCGCGGGTGGGATCAGCCCCAGCATTTT. The V call is TRBV3-1 (or the pseudogene TRBV3-2), the J call TRBJ1-5; D call uncertain. V was trimmed by 4 bases and J by 5 bases, leaving 9 bases between them. CDR1 is LGHDT, CDR2 YNNKEL, per germline (reference sequence). The CDR3 loop spans 13 amino acids.

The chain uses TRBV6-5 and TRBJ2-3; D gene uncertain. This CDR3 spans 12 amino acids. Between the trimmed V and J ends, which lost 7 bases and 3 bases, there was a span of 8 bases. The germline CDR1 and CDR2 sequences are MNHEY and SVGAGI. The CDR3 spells CASKTWTDTQYF. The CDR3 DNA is TGTGCCAGCAAGACTTGGACAGATACGCAGTATTTT.

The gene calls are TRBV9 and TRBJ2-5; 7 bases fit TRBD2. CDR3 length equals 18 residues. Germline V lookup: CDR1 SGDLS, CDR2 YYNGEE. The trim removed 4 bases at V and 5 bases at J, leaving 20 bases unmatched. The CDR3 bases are TGTGCCAGCAGCCGGCGAGGGAGCGGGACTCACGGCGGGGAGACCCAGTACTTC. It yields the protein CASSRRGSGTHGGETQYF. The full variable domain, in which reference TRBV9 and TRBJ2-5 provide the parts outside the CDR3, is DSGVTQTPKHLITATGQRVTLRCSPRSGDLSVYWYQQSLDQGLQFLIQYYNGEERAKGNILERFSAQQFPDLHSELNLSSLELGDSALYFCASSRRGSGTHGGETQYFGPGTRLLVL.

The DNA for the CDR3 is TGTGCCAGTAGTATAGCCGGGGTGATGAACACTGAAGCTTTCTTT. The encoded protein is CASSIAGVMNTEAFF. V is TRBV19 and J is TRBJ1-1, with D unresolved. The V end was cut by 1 base, the J end by 0 bases, with 9 bases between. CDR1 is LNHDA and CDR2 is SQIVND in the germline V gene (reference sequence). This CDR3 region has 15 residues. Looking up the rest from reference TRBV19 and TRBJ1-1 gives the full variable domain: DGGITQSPKYLFRKEGQNVTLSCEQNLNHDAMYWYRQDPGQGLRLIYYSQIVNDFQKGDIAEGYSVSREKKESFPLTVTSAQKNPTAFYLCASSIAGVMNTEAFFGQGTRLTVV.

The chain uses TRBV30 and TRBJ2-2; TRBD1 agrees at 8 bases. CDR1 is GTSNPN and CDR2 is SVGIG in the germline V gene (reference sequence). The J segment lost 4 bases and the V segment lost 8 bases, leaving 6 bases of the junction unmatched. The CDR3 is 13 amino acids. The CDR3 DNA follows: TGTGCCGCCAACAGGGGGGCCACCGGGGAGCTGTTTTTT. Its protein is CAANRGATGELFF.

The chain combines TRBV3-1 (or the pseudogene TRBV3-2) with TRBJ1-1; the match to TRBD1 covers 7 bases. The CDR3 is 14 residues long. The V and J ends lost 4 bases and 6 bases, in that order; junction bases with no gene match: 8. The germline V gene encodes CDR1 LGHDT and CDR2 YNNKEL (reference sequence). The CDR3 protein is CASSPSRDSPEAFF. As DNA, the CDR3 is TGTGCCAGCAGCCCTTCTCGGGACAGTCCTGAAGCTTTCTTT.

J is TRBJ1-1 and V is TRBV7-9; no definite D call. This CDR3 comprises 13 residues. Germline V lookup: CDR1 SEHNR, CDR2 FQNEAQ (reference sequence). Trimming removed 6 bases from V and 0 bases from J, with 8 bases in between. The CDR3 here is CASSFTMNTEAFF. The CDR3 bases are TGTGCCAGCAGTTTTACAATGAACACTGAAGCTTTCTTT.

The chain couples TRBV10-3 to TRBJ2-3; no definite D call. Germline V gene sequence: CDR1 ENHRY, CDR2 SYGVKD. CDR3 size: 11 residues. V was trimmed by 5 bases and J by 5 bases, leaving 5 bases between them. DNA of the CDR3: TGTGCCATCAGTCTTCTAGATACGCAGTATTTT. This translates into CAISLLDTQYF.

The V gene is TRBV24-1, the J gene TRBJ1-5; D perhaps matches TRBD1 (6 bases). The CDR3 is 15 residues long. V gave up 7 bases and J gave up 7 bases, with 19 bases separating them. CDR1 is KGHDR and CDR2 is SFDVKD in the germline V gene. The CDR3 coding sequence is TGTGCCACCAGCCCCGCAGGGGCAGGAGGACAGCCCCAGCATTTT. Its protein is CATSPAGAGGQPQHF.

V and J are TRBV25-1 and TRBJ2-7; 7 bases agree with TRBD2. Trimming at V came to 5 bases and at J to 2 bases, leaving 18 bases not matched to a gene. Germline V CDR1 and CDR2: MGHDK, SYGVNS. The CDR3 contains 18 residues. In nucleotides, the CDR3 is TGTGCCAGCAGTCCCACCCCCTCGACTAGCCTGAACCCCTACGAGCAGTACTTC. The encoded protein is CASSPTPSTSLNPYEQYF.

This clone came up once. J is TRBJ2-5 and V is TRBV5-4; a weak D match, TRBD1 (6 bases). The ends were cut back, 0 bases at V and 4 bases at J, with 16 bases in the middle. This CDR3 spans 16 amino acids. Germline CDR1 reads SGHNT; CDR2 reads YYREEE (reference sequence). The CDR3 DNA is TGTGCCAGCAGCTTGGAACCCCTTTTGGGGGCAGAGACCCAGTACTTC. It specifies CASSLEPLLGAETQYF.

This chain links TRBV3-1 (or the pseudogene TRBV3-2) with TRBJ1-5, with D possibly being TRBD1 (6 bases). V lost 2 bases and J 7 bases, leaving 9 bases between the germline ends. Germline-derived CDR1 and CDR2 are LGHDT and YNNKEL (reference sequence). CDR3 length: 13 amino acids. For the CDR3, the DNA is TGTGCCAGCAGCCAACAGGGGTTCCAGCCCCAGCATTTT. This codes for CASSQQGFQPQHF.

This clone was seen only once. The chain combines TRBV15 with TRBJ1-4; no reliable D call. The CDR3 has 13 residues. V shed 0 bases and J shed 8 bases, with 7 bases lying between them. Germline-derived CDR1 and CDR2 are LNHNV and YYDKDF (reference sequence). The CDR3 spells CATSRDQMEKLFF. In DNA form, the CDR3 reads TGTGCCACCAGCAGAGATCAGATGGAAAAACTGTTTTTT.

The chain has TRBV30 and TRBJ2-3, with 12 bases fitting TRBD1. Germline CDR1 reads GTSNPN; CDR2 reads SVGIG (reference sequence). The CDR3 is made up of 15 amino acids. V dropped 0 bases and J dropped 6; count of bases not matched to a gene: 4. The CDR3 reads CAWSVGQGAPDTQYF. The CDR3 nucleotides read TGTGCCTGGAGTGTGGGACAGGGGGCGCCGGATACGCAGTATTTT.